These 18 T cell receptor beta chains were all obtained from the same sample, sequenced in a study of shared clonotypes between healthy human individuals. The method was immunoSEQ multiplex PCR; TCRdb's version includes in-frame clones alone and lacks a portion of them. This sample has some 2 million clones; approximately 94% occur once, and the top ten carry around 1%. Positively selected for CCR7, the CD45RO-negative cells used as naive CD8 cells excluded terminally differentiated effector memory CD45RA+ cells. The sample consisted of naive CD8+ T cells sorted from blood. The receptors originated from a young man in good health.

CDR3 DNA sequence: TGTGCCAGCTCACCTTATGGCAGGGTCGACGAGCAGTACTTC. Translated: CASSPYGRVDEQYF. V gene TRBV18 combines with J gene TRBJ2-7, with D perhaps TRBD1 (5 bases). Germline V gene sequence: CDR1 KGHSH, CDR2 LQKENI. The CDR3 is 14 residues long. Trimming left V 3 bases short and J 5 bases short, with 14 bases between.

This chain uses TRBV6-6 with TRBJ2-5, with D perhaps TRBD2 (6 bases). Germline CDR1 is MNHNY and CDR2 is SVGAGI (reference sequence). CDR3 size: 13 residues. The V end was cut by 6 bases, the J end by 2 bases, with 10 bases between. CDR3 DNA sequence: TGTGCCAGCAGCCACGGGGGTCAAGAGACCCAGTACTTC. It codes for CASSHGGQETQYF.

The chain couples TRBV27 to TRBJ1-6; tentatively, D is TRBD1 (5 bases). Trimming took off 6 bases at V and 7 bases at J, with 19 bases between the two ends. The CDR3 consists of 16 residues. Germline CDR1 reads MNHEY; CDR2 reads SMNVEV (reference sequence). The CDR3 region has the DNA TGTGCCAGCAGCCCCGTCGGGGCCCTGGGGAATTCACCCCTCCACTTT. Its protein is CASSPVGALGNSPLHF.

The genes are TRBV28 and TRBJ1-2, with 7 bases fitting TRBD1. V lost 2 bases, J lost 2 bases, and 5 bases stayed unmatched. Germline V gene data show CDR1 as MDHEN and CDR2 as SYDVKM. The CDR3 is made up of 15 amino acids. The CDR3 spells CASSLDQGENYGYTF. In DNA form, the CDR3 reads TGTGCCAGCAGTTTAGACCAGGGGGAAAACTATGGCTACACCTTC.

The chain joins TRBV10-1 to TRBJ2-1, with a weak D call TRBD2 (7 bases). V was shortened by 8 bases and J by 6 bases, with 26 bases between the two germline ends. Germline V gives CDR1 WNHNN, CDR2 SYGVQD (reference sequence). This CDR3 region has 17 residues. Here the CDR3 DNA reads TGCGCCAGCTCTCCCGGGAGTGGGGGGGGCGTTAGCAATGAGCAGTTCTTC. Translating gives CASSPGSGGGVSNEQFF.

This chain joins TRBV7-9 and TRBJ2-7; TRBD2 matches 10 bases. Germline CDR1 and CDR2: SEHNR and FQNEAQ (reference sequence). The length of the CDR3 is 16 residues. The ends lost 1 base at V and 6 bases at J; junction bases unmatched: 9. For the CDR3, the DNA is TGTGCCAGCAGCTTAGTTGGGCTAGCGGGAGCAGGCGAGCAGTACTTC. The encoded protein is CASSLVGLAGAGEQYF.

The chain recombines TRBV6-5 with TRBJ2-3; the D gene is possibly TRBD2 (6 bases). The length of the CDR3 is 13 residues. V was pared by 4 bases and J by 4 bases, with 9 bases between. The germline CDR1 and CDR2 sequences are MNHEY and SVGAGI. CDR3 nucleotide sequence: TGTGCCAGCAGTTTTCGGGAGTCAGATACGCAGTATTTT. Translated, it gives CASSFRESDTQYF.

In its sample, this clone was seen once. This chain connects TRBV19 to TRBJ1-6, with no clear D. From germline, CDR1 is LNHDA and CDR2 SQIVND (reference sequence). The CDR3 is made up of 13 amino acids. The V and J ends lost 0 bases and 8 bases respectively, with 5 bases between them. CDR3 region: CASSIEVDSPLHF. DNA for the CDR3: TGTGCCAGTAGTATAGAAGTTGATTCACCCCTCCACTTT.

The rearrangement links TRBV19 to TRBJ1-6; TRBD1 agrees at 8 bases. Germline values: CDR1 LNHDA, CDR2 SQIVND (reference sequence). J gave up 9 bases and V 5 bases, and 6 bases lay outside the gene matches. The CDR3 has 14 residues. CDR3 in DNA: TGTGCCAGTAGTTTCGGACAGGGTGCTTCACCCCTCCACTTT. It translates to CASSFGQGASPLHF.

In the case of this clone: Other DNA sequences in this specimen translate into the identical CDR3. The chain couples TRBV27 to TRBJ2-3, with D perhaps matching TRBD1 or TRBD2 (6 bases each). Germline V gene lookup returns CDR1 MNHEY and CDR2 SMNVEV (reference sequence). CDR3 length: 14 amino acids. V was trimmed by 5 bases and J by 3 bases, leaving 12 bases between them. This CDR3 is CASSPLGGTDTQYF. The CDR3 DNA reads TGTGCCAGCAGTCCATTAGGGGGGACAGATACGCAGTATTTT.

The gene calls are TRBV7-6 and TRBJ2-1, with a possible D match to TRBD2 (6 bases). In germline, CDR1 is SGHVS, CDR2 FNYEAQ. The CDR3 has 15 amino acids. Trimming took off 5 bases at V and 6 bases at J, with 17 bases between the two ends. CDR3 protein: CASSPTPGGFNEQFF. CDR3 nucleotides: TGTGCCAGCAGCCCAACCCCCGGGGGATTCAATGAGCAGTTCTTC.

The chain combines TRBV10-3 with TRBJ2-3; 11 bases fit TRBD2. Germline-derived CDR1 and CDR2 are ENHRY and SYGVKD. The CDR3 spans 18 residues. Germline trimming cut 6 bases from V and 1 base from J; bases unmatched to any gene: 12. For the CDR3, the DNA is TGTGCCATCAGGTCCCTAGCGGGAGGTCGTCATGGCACAGATACGCAGTATTTT. It codes for CAIRSLAGGRHGTDTQYF.

The rearrangement links TRBV5-5 to TRBJ2-1; no clear D. Germline CDR1 reads SGHKS; CDR2 reads YYEKEE (reference sequence). This CDR3 comprises 13 residues. V was trimmed by 1 base and J by 9 bases, leaving 11 bases between them. CDR3 nucleotides: TGTGCCAGCAGCTTGTGGGCCGACGGTGAGCAGTTCTTC. Residues: CASSLWADGEQFF.

This chain joins TRBV27 and TRBJ1-2, with a weak D call TRBD1 (5 bases). Trimming removed 5 bases at V and 8 bases at J, with 18 bases between. This CDR3 region has 14 residues. CDR1 is MNHEY and CDR2 is SMNVEV in the germline V gene (reference sequence). The CDR3: CASSPRWGWSGYTF. The CDR3 DNA sequence: TGTGCCAGCAGTCCCCGATGGGGGTGGAGCGGCTACACCTTC.

The genes are TRBV6-5 and TRBJ1-2; no clear D gene. The germline CDR1 and CDR2 sequences are MNHEY and SVGAGI. Trimming shortened V by 6 bases and J by 0 bases, and 8 bases separated the two germline ends. The CDR3 length is 13 residues. The CDR3 coding sequence is TGTGCCAGCAGCCCACATTCTAACTATGGCTACACCTTC. Its protein is CASSPHSNYGYTF.

The V gene is TRBV6-1, the J gene TRBJ2-1; the D is unclear. The CDR3 totals 15 residues. Looked up from germline, CDR1 is MNHNS and CDR2 is SASEGT. Trimming removed 8 bases from V and 0 bases from J, with 14 bases in between. The CDR3 DNA follows: TGTGCCAGCGGAGTTCTTAGATCCTCCTACAATGAGCAGTTCTTC. Translating it yields CASGVLRSSYNEQFF.

This chain links TRBV13 with TRBJ2-7; D perhaps matches TRBD2 (5 bases). V shed 6 bases and J shed 3 bases, with 27 bases lying between them. Germline V CDR1 and CDR2: PRHDT, FYEKMQ (reference sequence). The CDR3 is 18 amino acids. The CDR3 DNA sequence: TGTGCCAGCAGTTCAAGCACGGGGTTGTTAGGGAAGGACTACGAGCAGTACTTC. Encoded protein: CASSSSTGLLGKDYEQYF.

The rearrangement joins TRBV9 to TRBJ2-7; the D gene is possibly TRBD2 (7 bases). Trimming took off 4 bases at V and 3 bases at J, with 17 bases between the two ends. This CDR3 spans 15 amino acids. The germline CDR1 and CDR2 sequences are SGDLS and YYNGEE. CDR3 nucleotides: TGTGCCAGCAGCCTTGCTGGGGGGGGGCTCTACGAGCAGTACTTC. This codes for CASSLAGGGLYEQYF.